This T cell receptor beta chain emerged from a study of spatial heterogeneity in lung cancer. TCRdb reprocessed the 5' RACE reads via MiXCR and lists one record per CDR3 protein. The sample includes some 120,000 distinct CDR3 sequences, more than 9% of them seen just once. CDR1 LGHDT and CDR2 YNNKEL come from the germline V gene (reference sequence). The CDR3 spans 11 residues. The ends were cut back, 10 bases at V and 3 bases at J, with 10 bases in the middle. The time point is: blood at routine non-recurrence follow-up after resection. Material for sequencing was whole RNA from tumor, nontumor lung or frozen PBMC, left unsorted. A few counts support this clonotype.

Here the sequenced sample was PBMCs, taken at follow-up. This TCR derives from a male donor with early-stage non-small cell lung cancer. V usage is TRBV3-1 and J usage is TRBJ2-7; no definite D call. CDR3 residues: CATSIDYEQYF. The CDR3 nucleotides are TGTGCCACGTCAATTGACTACGAGCAGTACTTC.